Each of the 9 T cell receptor beta chains below was sequenced from the same sample in a study of sequential checkpoint blockade in melanoma (dated by TCRdb to the late 2010s). The treatment or condition tag for this specimen amounts to: randomized to nivolumab then ipilimumab (arm A) or the reverse (arm B). The receptor library was made with the immunoSEQ multiplex PCR assay. Held by TCRdb, this immuneACCESS table contains in-frame sequences only and omits some clones. Under half of the omission traces to an unresolved V gene where checked; the cause of the rest is unknown. Present in this sample are more than 25,000 clones, roughly 77% of which were seen just once. The leading ten clones occupy about an eighth of the sample. The material was CD8+ T cells sorted from blood (inferred from file names), obtained from a patient given nivolumab and ipilimumab in sequence. The receptor source for this set is a human donor with melanoma.

The chain links TRBV27 to TRBJ2-7, with D possibly matching TRBD2 (6 bases). With 6 bases removed from V and 3 bases from J, the gap between germline ends came to 9 bases. The CDR3 runs to 12 residues. Germline values: CDR1 MNHEY, CDR2 SMNVEV (reference sequence). For the CDR3, the DNA is TGTGCCAGCAGGGAGGGTCTCTACGAGCAGTACTTC. This translates into CASREGLYEQYF.

This clone is termed medium-sized. The chain is built from TRBV28 and TRBJ1-2, with TRBD1 matching 7 bases. V shed 5 bases and J 3 bases; nucleotides not matched to a gene: 12. The CDR3 is 16 amino acids. Germline loops: CDR1 MDHEN, CDR2 SYDVKM. CDR3 loop: CASSPGTDSIYYGYTF. For the CDR3, the DNA is TGTGCCAGCAGTCCAGGGACAGATTCTATTTACTATGGCTACACCTTC.

J is TRBJ1-1 and V is TRBV4-1; D gene ambiguous. The CDR3 runs 17 residues. The V and J ends lost 10 bases and 1 base respectively, with 25 bases between them. The germline V gene has CDR1 MGHRA and CDR2 YSYEKL. The CDR3 spells CATLPTPRPEGNTEAFF. The CDR3 region has the DNA TGCGCCACCCTACCGACACCCCGCCCTGAGGGGAACACTGAAGCTTTCTTT.

The CDR3 sequence: CASGEGAGLNTEAFF. CDR3 sequence (DNA): TGTGCCAGCGGGGAAGGGGCAGGCTTGAACACTGAAGCTTTCTTT. This chain uses TRBV27 with TRBJ1-1; a weak D match, TRBD1 (5 bases). V was trimmed by 8 bases and J by 0 bases, leaving 16 bases between them. Per the germline V gene, CDR1 is MNHEY and CDR2 is SMNVEV (reference sequence). This CDR3 contains 15 residues.

Of note for this clone: This sample also contains other DNA sequences that code for the same CDR3. The rearrangement joins TRBV7-8 to TRBJ1-1; maybe TRBD1 (5 bases). Trimming took 6 bases from V and 1 from J, leaving 9 bases between them. Looked up from germline, CDR1 is SGHVS and CDR2 is FQNEAQ. CDR3 length: 13 amino acids. In DNA form, the CDR3 reads TGTGCCAGCAGTGCCGGGGGGAACACTGAAGCTTTCTTT. Protein: CASSAGGNTEAFF.

This clone was observed a handful of times. This chain joins TRBV11-1 and TRBJ2-3, with TRBD1 identical over 10 bases. Looked up from germline, CDR1 is SGHAT and CDR2 is FQDESV (reference sequence). Losses at the gene ends were 6 bases for V and 2 bases for J; bases not matched to a gene: 5. There are 15 residues in the CDR3. CDR3 sequence (DNA): TGTGCCAGCAGTCCCGGGACAGGGGTCACAGATACGCAGTATTTT. Its protein is CASSPGTGVTDTQYF.

In this sample, this clone turned up a few times. A much larger clone lies a single base off, so this may be a read error. Other DNA sequences from this sample encode an identical CDR3 as well. The chain employs TRBV4-1 and TRBJ1-5; D unclear. CDR3 size: 15 residues. The germline CDR1 and CDR2 sequences are MGHRA and YSYEKL. Trimming left V 1 base short and J 4 bases short, with 11 bases between. The CDR3 sequence is CASSQVQDNNQPQHF. The CDR3 DNA is TGCGCCAGCAGCCAAGTCCAAGACAATAATCAGCCCCAGCATTTT.

J is TRBJ2-7 and V is TRBV5-4; 9 bases match TRBD1. J lost 3 bases, V lost 3 bases, and 7 bases had no gene match. The CDR3 runs 15 residues. Germline CDR1 and CDR2: SGHNT and YYREEE (reference sequence). CDR3 protein: CASSSWTGASYEQYF. CDR3 in DNA: TGTGCCAGCAGCTCCTGGACAGGGGCGAGCTACGAGCAGTACTTC.

The table lists this clone with a few counts. Here the CDR3 reads CASSLEGPLYEQYF. CDR3 in DNA: TGTGCCAGCAGTTTGGAGGGACCACTTTACGAGCAGTACTTC. The rearrangement links TRBV27 to TRBJ2-7, with D tentatively TRBD2 (6 bases). CDR1 MNHEY and CDR2 SMNVEV come from the germline V gene (reference sequence). The V end lost 3 bases, the J end lost 4 bases, and 13 bases lay between the germline ends. The CDR3 loop spans 14 amino acids.